This T cell receptor (beta chain) was sequenced in a study of cytomegalovirus exposure and HLA in healthy donors. Germline V gene data show CDR1 as MNHEY and CDR2 as SMNVEV (reference sequence). This CDR3 spans 15 amino acids. Trimming left V 7 bases short and J 0 bases short, with 16 bases between. Vbeta (60) and Jbeta (13) primers were used in the PCR. Sequenced by immunoSEQ multiplex PCR; TCRdb stores in-frame clones only, minus some. The data show about 130,000 clones, 75% to 85% seen once. This clone was counted a single time. Antigen: not known. Whole-study findings and limits: According to the study, roughly 180 TCR beta chains were cytomegalovirus-associated.

The chain couples TRBV27 to TRBJ2-7; a possible D gene is TRBD1 (6 bases). The sequence was collected from a man aged 35-49 years in good health and CMV-seronegative. The specimen was PBMCs. Here the CDR3 DNA reads TGTGCCAGCAAGAGGAACCGGGACACCTCCTACGAGCAGTACTTC. Protein sequence: CASKRNRDTSYEQYF.